What follows describes a single T cell receptor beta chain. The sample originates from a study of blood T cell repertoires in COVID-19. Study details: COVID-19 samples, acute and convalescent, were from the United States, Italy and Spain.

Germline CDR1 is SNHLY and CDR2 is FYNNEI. Trimming removed 1 base from V and 0 bases from J; junction bases left unmatched: 11. This CDR3 region has 18 residues. Original methodology: Estimation of nucleated cell counts was performed using reference gene primer amplification. Clones were read by immunoSEQ multiplex PCR, and TCRdb kept only the in-frame ones, dropping some. D and trimming come from the DNA, and the V and J calls and clone size come from that table. The profile shows about 280,000 clones, about 83% of them singletons. The genes are TRBV2 and TRBJ2-5; 7 bases agree with TRBD1. The sequenced sample was PBMCs or T cells enriched from blood (not recorded which). This receptor was obtained from a woman in her thirties or forties who had recovered from COVID-19. The CDR3 DNA is TGTGCCAGCAGTGAAGGTCTGCAGGCAGGGGGAAACCAAGAGACCCAGTACTTC. Translated, it gives CASSEGLQAGGNQETQYF.